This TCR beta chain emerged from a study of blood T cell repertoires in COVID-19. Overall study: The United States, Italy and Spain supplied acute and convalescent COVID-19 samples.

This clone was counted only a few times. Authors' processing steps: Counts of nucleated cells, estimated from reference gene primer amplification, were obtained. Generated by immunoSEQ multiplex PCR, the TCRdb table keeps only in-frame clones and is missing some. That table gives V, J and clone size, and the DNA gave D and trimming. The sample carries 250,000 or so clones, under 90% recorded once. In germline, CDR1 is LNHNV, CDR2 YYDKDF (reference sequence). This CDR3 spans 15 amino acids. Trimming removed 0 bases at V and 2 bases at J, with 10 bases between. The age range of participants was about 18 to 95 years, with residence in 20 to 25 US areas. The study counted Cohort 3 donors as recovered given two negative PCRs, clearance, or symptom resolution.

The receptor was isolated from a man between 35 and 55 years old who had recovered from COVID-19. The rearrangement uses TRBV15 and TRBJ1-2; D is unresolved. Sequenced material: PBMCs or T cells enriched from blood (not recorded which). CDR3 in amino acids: CATSRDKGANYGYTF. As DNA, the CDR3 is TGTGCCACCAGCAGAGATAAGGGAGCAAACTATGGCTACACCTTC.